The 3 T cell receptor beta chains reported below all come from one sample, sequenced in a study of blood T cell repertoires in COVID-19. Repertoires were generated with immunoSEQ multiplex PCR, while TCRdb's copy carries only in-frame clones and drops some. Among approximately 350,000 clones, more than 80% were seen once, and the ten largest hold 1.2%. Material: peripheral blood. Receptors originate from a man aged 35 to 55 with acute or convalescent COVID-19.

V and J are TRBV2 and TRBJ1-3; TRBD1 might be the D (5 bases). V lost 3 bases, J lost 0 bases, and 12 bases lay in between. The CDR3 runs 16 residues. Germline V gives CDR1 SNHLY, CDR2 FYNNEI. CDR3: CASSEGLSPSGNTIYF. Here the CDR3 DNA reads TGTGCCAGCAGTGAGGGACTATCCCCCTCTGGAAACACCATATATTTT.

This chain uses TRBV6-5 with TRBJ2-5, with 7 nucleotides matching TRBD2. This CDR3 region has 15 residues. Trimming took 0 bases from V and 5 from J; bases not matched to a gene: 6. Germline loops: CDR1 MNHEY, CDR2 SVGAGI. DNA of the CDR3: TGTGCCAGCAGTTACTCCGAGCGGGGTGGGGAGACCCAGTACTTC. This codes for CASSYSERGGETQYF.

The chain has TRBV28 and TRBJ2-7; a possible D gene is TRBD1 (6 bases). Trimming cost V 3 bases and J 0 bases, with 24 bases left between them. Germline CDR1 reads MDHEN; CDR2 reads SYDVKM. The CDR3 runs 19 residues. CDR3 nucleotides: TGTGCCAGCAGTTTCTTGCCCGTCGATCAACAGGGTAGCTCCTACGAGCAGTACTTC. It encodes CASSFLPVDQQGSSYEQYF.